This is a list of T cell receptor beta chains from one sample in a study of blood T cell repertoires in COVID-19. Sequencing was performed with immunoSEQ multiplex PCR; in TCRdb, only in-frame clones are kept and a portion is missing. This table has about 54,000 clones, 90% appearing once. Sequenced material: peripheral blood. These receptors all come from a woman aged 40 to 55 with active COVID-19. CDR3s include the opening cysteine and the closing phenylalanine or tryptophan. D genes are given only for firm matches. Some rows mark clone size as missing; the rest say once, few, many or name a class of expanded clone.

abundance	v_gene	d_gene	j_gene	CDR3aa	CDR3nt
-	TRBV19	TRBD2	TRBJ2-1	CAIGPGLAGNEQFF	TGTGCCATCGGACCGGGACTAGCGGGCAATGAGCAGTTCTTC
-	TRBV4-2	TRBD2	TRBJ2-1	CASSQISGGDYNEQFF	TGTGCCAGCAGCCAAATAAGCGGGGGGGATTACAATGAGCAGTTCTTC
-	TRBV20-1	TRBD2	TRBJ2-1	CSASSPGGLNEQFF	TGCAGTGCTAGTTCCCCGGGGGGGCTGAATGAGCAGTTCTTC
-	TRBV7-2	-	TRBJ2-1	CASSFDGYEQFF	TGTGCCAGCAGTTTCGACGGGTACGAGCAGTTCTTC
-	TRBV13	TRBD1	TRBJ1-4	CASSDSTKGATNEKLFF	TGTGCCAGCAGCGATTCCACTAAGGGGGCGACTAATGAAAAACTGTTTTTT
-	TRBV3-1/TRBV3-2	-	TRBJ2-2	CASSPNLAPGELFF	TGTGCCAGCAGCCCAAATCTAGCGCCCGGGGAGCTGTTTTTT
-	TRBV5-1	-	TRBJ2-1	CASSEWPGLDEQFF	TGCGCCAGCAGTGAATGGCCAGGGCTCGATGAGCAGTTCTTC
-	TRBV3-1/TRBV3-2	TRBD1	TRBJ1-2	CASSQDSDRGYRYTF	TGTGCCAGCAGCCAAGATTCAGACAGGGGGTATCGCTACACCTTC
-	TRBV3-1/TRBV3-2	-	TRBJ1-2	CASSQTSGMISYTF	TGTGCCAGCAGCCAAACCTCCGGTATGATTAGCTACACCTTC
-	TRBV3-1/TRBV3-2	-	TRBJ2-3	CASSQGQAHTDTQYF	TGTGCCAGCAGCCAAGGGCAGGCCCACACAGATACGCAGTATTTT
-	TRBV5-1	TRBD1	TRBJ1-1	CASSPQGAFGGTEAFF	TGCGCCAGCAGTCCACAGGGGGCGTTTGGGGGAACTGAAGCTTTCTTT
few	TRBV4-2	-	TRBJ2-3	CASSQDPGTDTQYF	TGTGCCAGCAGCCAAGATCCAGGCACAGATACGCAGTATTTT
-	TRBV11-2	-	TRBJ2-7	CASSLDRYEQYF	TGTGCCAGCAGCTTAGACAGGTACGAGCAGTACTTC
-	TRBV7-9	TRBD1	TRBJ2-7	CASSSTGFYEQYF	TGTGCCAGCAGCTCGACAGGGTTCTACGAGCAGTACTTC
-	TRBV3-1/TRBV3-2	-	TRBJ2-5	CASSQGRQRQYF	TGTGCCAGCAGCCAAGGTCGGCAGCGTCAGTACTTC
once	TRBV11-2	TRBD2	TRBJ2-5	CASSSEAGGRETQYF	TGTGCCAGCAGCTCTGAAGCGGGGGGGCGGGAGACCCAGTACTTC
-	TRBV6-1	-	TRBJ2-4	CASSEGPAKNIQYF	TGTGCCAGCAGTGAGGGCCCAGCCAAAAACATTCAGTACTTC
-	TRBV5-1	-	TRBJ2-7	CASSLDRTYEQYF	TGCGCCAGCAGCTTGGACAGAACCTACGAGCAGTACTTC
-	TRBV2	-	TRBJ1-6	CASSTDSSYNSPLHF	TGTGCCAGCAGTACGGACAGCTCCTATAATTCACCCCTCCACTTT
-	TRBV19	TRBD1	TRBJ1-2	CASSIFVGDRVSVGYTF	TGTGCCAGTAGTATATTCGTCGGGGACAGGGTTTCGGTTGGCTACACCTTC
-	TRBV9	-	TRBJ1-3	CASSQGRGSGNTIYF	TGTGCCAGCAGCCAAGGCAGGGGCTCTGGAAACACCATATATTTT
-	TRBV4-1	-	TRBJ1-5	CASSQVFQVNQPQHF	TGCGCCAGCAGCCAAGTTTTCCAGGTAAATCAGCCCCAGCATTTT
-	TRBV7-7	-	TRBJ1-2	CASSLLLWGACGYTF	TGTGCTAGCAGCTTACTTTTATGGGGAGCGTGTGGCTACACCTTC
-	TRBV4-3	-	TRBJ2-2	CASSQVLGGGELFF	TGCGCCAGCAGCCAAGTGCTCGGGGGCGGGGAGCTGTTTTTT
-	TRBV18	TRBD1	TRBJ1-2	CASSPLSGTGGGGYTF	TGTGCCAGCTCACCCTTGAGCGGAACAGGGGGCGGTGGCTACACCTTC
-	TRBV18	TRBD1	TRBJ1-2	CASSPPTQGNYGYTF	TGTGCCAGCTCACCACCGACACAGGGGAACTATGGCTACACCTTC
-	TRBV4-3	TRBD1	TRBJ1-2	CASSQAGQGFYGYTF	TGCGCCAGCAGCCAGGCTGGACAGGGTTTCTATGGCTACACCTTC
-	TRBV7-3	-	TRBJ1-2	CASSLLAGTYGYTF	TGTGCCAGCAGCTTATTGGCGGGGACCTATGGCTACACCTTC
-	TRBV9	TRBD2	TRBJ2-2	CASSPSGSGGNTGELFF	TGTGCCAGCAGCCCCTCAGGTAGCGGGGGGAACACCGGGGAGCTGTTTTTT
-	TRBV13	-	TRBJ1-1	CASSLGGLLNTEAFF	TGTGCCAGCAGCTTAGGGGGGCTATTGAACACTGAAGCTTTCTTT
once	TRBV7-2	-	TRBJ1-5	CASSSSGKNQPQHF	TGTGCCAGCAGCTCGTCAGGGAAGAATCAGCCCCAGCATTTT
-	TRBV10-3	TRBD2	TRBJ2-7	CAISESALAGGPGEQYF	TGTGCCATCAGTGAGTCGGCCCTAGCGGGGGGGCCGGGTGAGCAGTACTTC
-	TRBV19	-	TRBJ1-2	CASSIGGEEGYTF	TGTGCCAGTAGTATCGGGGGAGAGGAAGGCTACACCTTC
-	TRBV5-4	-	TRBJ1-2	CASSRYSGSSYGYTF	TGTGCCAGCAGCCGTTACTCGGGGTCGTCTTATGGCTACACCTTC
-	TRBV11-3	-	TRBJ2-3	CASSRRTASTDTQYF	TGTGCCAGCAGCCGCCGGACAGCTAGCACAGATACGCAGTATTTT
-	TRBV11-3	TRBD1	TRBJ1-4	CASSRDGTGDEKLFF	TGTGCCAGCAGCAGAGACGGGACAGGGGATGAAAAACTGTTTTTT
-	TRBV9	TRBD1	TRBJ2-7	CASSPRTGTGVEQYF	TGTGCCAGCAGCCCAAGAACCGGGACAGGGGTAGAGCAGTACTTC
-	TRBV3-1/TRBV3-2	-	TRBJ1-2	CASSHLTVSYGYTF	TGTGCCAGCAGCCACCTGACAGTCAGCTATGGCTACACCTTC
-	TRBV11-3	-	TRBJ2-3	CASSLSIGPTDTQYF	TGTGCCAGCAGCCTCTCGATTGGGCCCACAGATACGCAGTATTTT
-	TRBV3-1/TRBV3-2	-	TRBJ2-7	CASSQQDYTYEQYF	TGTGCCAGCAGCCAACAAGACTACACCTACGAGCAGTACTTC
-	TRBV7-7	TRBD1	TRBJ2-1	CASSLATGDFNEQFF	TGTGCTAGCAGCTTAGCCACAGGGGATTTCAATGAGCAGTTCTTC